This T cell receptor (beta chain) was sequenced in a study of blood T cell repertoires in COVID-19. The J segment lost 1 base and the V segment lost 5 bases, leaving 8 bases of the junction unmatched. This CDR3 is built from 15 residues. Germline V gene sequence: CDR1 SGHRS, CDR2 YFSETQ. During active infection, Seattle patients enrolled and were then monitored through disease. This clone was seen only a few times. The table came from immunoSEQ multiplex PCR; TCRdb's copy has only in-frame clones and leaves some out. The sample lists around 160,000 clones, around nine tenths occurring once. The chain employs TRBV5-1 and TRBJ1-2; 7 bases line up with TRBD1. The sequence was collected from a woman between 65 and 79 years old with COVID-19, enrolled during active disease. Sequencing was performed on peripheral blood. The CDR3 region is CASRPTGADNYGYTF. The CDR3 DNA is TGCGCCAGCAGACCTACAGGGGCCGATAACTATGGCTACACCTTC.